This T cell receptor beta chain derives from a study of blood T cell repertoires in COVID-19. Study details: Sites in the United States, Italy and Spain provided acute and convalescent COVID-19 samples. From T cells, B-cell-depleted T cells, or PBMCs came the material, which was cDNA or gDNA.

This clone has a single count. Per the study methods: Nucleated cell counts were estimated from reference gene primer amplification. Data came from immunoSEQ multiplex PCR; TCRdb stores just in-frame clones and leaves some out. D and trimming were read from the DNA, whereas the V and J calls and clone size are those reported in that table. The sample lists about 190,000 clones, roughly nine tenths seen once, with around 7% in the top ten. Deletions cut 4 bases from V and 2 bases from J, with 12 bases between. Germline values: CDR1 MGHRA, CDR2 YSYEKL. The CDR3 consists of 14 residues. This TCR was sampled from a man aged 35 to 55 with acute or convalescent COVID-19. The rearrangement uses TRBV4-1 and TRBJ2-7, with D maybe TRBD1 (7 bases). Sequenced: peripheral blood. CDR3 amino acids: CASSLGGTAYEQYF. CDR3 sequence (DNA): TGCGCCAGCAGCCTCGGCGGGACAGCCTACGAGCAGTACTTC.